The 32 T cell receptor beta chains below come from one sample, sequenced in a study of shared clonotypes between healthy human individuals. Using immunoSEQ multiplex PCR, the repertoire was profiled, and TCRdb retains in-frame clones only, with some absent. The table shows some 1.5 million clones, with around 97% occurring only once. Material: naive CD4+ T cells sorted from blood. Subset meaning: CD45RA+ positively selected. The receptor set was obtained from a man aged 30 to 39 in good health.

As to this clone: Different DNA sequences within this sample yield the same CDR3. The chain links TRBV9 to TRBJ2-1; no clear D gene. Germline CDR1 and CDR2: SGDLS and YYNGEE. The CDR3 extends over 11 amino acids. V was clipped by 3 bases and J by 7 bases, with 5 bases between them. Written as DNA, the CDR3 is TGTGCCAGCAGCGCGTCTAATGAGCAGTTCTTC. This translates into CASSASNEQFF.

The chain recombines TRBV7-3 with TRBJ2-1; D unclear. Germline V gene sequence: CDR1 SGHTA, CDR2 FQGTGA. Trimming removed 1 base from V and 2 bases from J, with 12 bases in between. CDR3 length equals 16 residues. The CDR3 DNA reads as TGTGCCAGCAGCTTAATCGGATCCGCGGCCTACAATGAGCAGTTCTTC. It encodes CASSLIGSAAYNEQFF.

The chain joins TRBV6-1 to TRBJ2-4; D uncertain. The CDR3 has 14 residues. V lost 0 bases and J 6 bases, leaving 9 bases between the germline ends. Germline loops: CDR1 MNHNS, CDR2 SASEGT. The CDR3 spells CASSEASMGNIQYF. Here the CDR3 DNA reads TGTGCCAGCAGTGAAGCTAGCATGGGAAACATTCAGTACTTC.

The chain combines TRBV7-2 with TRBJ2-3; 11 bases align to TRBD2. This CDR3 is 18 amino acids long. V lost 1 base to trimming and J lost 4 bases; unmatched junction nucleotides: 10. Germline CDR1 is SGHTA and CDR2 is FQGNSA. The CDR3 protein is CASSLGFLAGGSADTQYF. The CDR3, as DNA: TGTGCCAGCAGCTTAGGGTTTTTAGCGGGAGGGTCGGCAGATACGCAGTATTTT.

The chain uses TRBV28 and TRBJ2-7; D call uncertain. Germline V gives CDR1 MDHEN, CDR2 SYDVKM. Trimming removed 3 bases from V and 1 base from J, with 7 bases in between. The CDR3 has 13 amino acids. The CDR3 loop is CASSFPGSYEQYF. CDR3 DNA sequence: TGTGCCAGCAGTTTCCCAGGTTCCTACGAGCAGTACTTC. Variable domain in full (rest from reference TRBV28 and TRBJ2-7): DVKVTQSSRYLVKRTGEKVFLECVQDMDHENMFWYRQDPGLGLRLIYFSYDVKMKEKGDIPEGYSVSREKKERFSLILESASTNQTSMYLCASSFPGSYEQYFGPGTRLTVT.

A word on this clone: In the same sample, other DNA sequences code for this CDR3. The chain carries TRBV19 and TRBJ2-7; 8 positions match TRBD2. The CDR3 length is 15 residues. J lost 3 bases, V lost 2 bases, and 6 bases had no gene match. Germline loops: CDR1 LNHDA, CDR2 SQIVND (reference sequence). CDR3 in amino acids: CASSISSGSLYEQYF. The CDR3 DNA reads as TGTGCCAGTAGTATATCCAGCGGGAGCCTCTACGAGCAGTACTTC.

This clone occurred once. The sample holds other DNA sequences that translate to the same CDR3. The genes are TRBV2 and TRBJ2-1; D is uncertain. The V gene's germline CDR1 is SNHLY and CDR2 FYNNEI. The CDR3 contains 13 residues. Trimming took 1 base from V and 1 from J, leaving 2 bases between them. The CDR3 bases are TGTGCCAGCAGTGAAGGGTCCTACAATGAGCAGTTCTTC. Translating gives CASSEGSYNEQFF.

The chain joins TRBV15 to TRBJ2-7; D possibly uses TRBD1 or TRBD2 (5 bases each). The CDR3 has 16 residues. In germline, CDR1 is LNHNV, CDR2 YYDKDF (reference sequence). The V and J ends lost 5 bases and 8 bases respectively, with 25 bases between them. The CDR3 protein is CATSGLRDSTSLKQYF. For the CDR3, the DNA is TGTGCCACCAGCGGACTCAGGGATTCTACGAGCTTAAAGCAGTACTTC.

CDR3 sequence: CASSHSEYQPQHF. CDR3 coding DNA: TGCGCCAGCAGCCACTCGGAATATCAGCCCCAGCATTTT. This chain joins TRBV4-1 and TRBJ1-5; D unclear. Trimming took 3 bases from V and 5 from J, leaving 8 bases between them. The germline gives CDR1 MGHRA, CDR2 YSYEKL. The CDR3 contains 13 residues.

Turning to this clone: Other nucleotide sequences from this sample produce the same CDR3. CDR3 sequence: CASRGYSNQPQHF. CDR3 sequence (DNA): TGTGCCAGCAGGGGGTATAGCAATCAGCCCCAGCATTTT. The rearrangement joins TRBV2 to TRBJ1-5; no definite D call. The length of the CDR3 is 13 residues. The V gene's germline CDR1 is SNHLY and CDR2 FYNNEI. V was trimmed by 6 bases and J by 0 bases, leaving 6 bases between them. The whole variable domain, remainder taken from reference TRBV2 and TRBJ1-5, is EPEVTQTPSHQVTQMGQEVILRCVPISNHLYFYWYRQILGQKVEFLVSFYNNEISEKSEIFDDQFSVERPDGSNFTLKIRSTKLEDSAMYFCASRGYSNQPQHFGDGTRLSIL.

This clone was seen only once. The rearrangement links TRBV6-1 to TRBJ1-1; D call uncertain. Trimming took off 1 base at V and 9 bases at J, with 12 bases between the two ends. This CDR3 spans 13 amino acids. CDR1 MNHNS and CDR2 SASEGT come from the germline V gene. DNA for the CDR3: TGTGCCAGCAGTGAAGGATCCGGAGGAAAAGCTTTCTTT. Protein: CASSEGSGGKAFF.

This clone has only a few counts. The chain has TRBV5-1 and TRBJ2-1; 7 bases match TRBD2. This CDR3 contains 13 residues. The V segment lost 1 base and the J segment 7 bases; nucleotides outside the gene matches: 2. Germline V CDR1 and CDR2: SGHRS, YFSETQ. CDR3 sequence (DNA): TGCGCCAGCAGCTTGAGACTAGCAAATGAGCAGTTCTTC. It encodes CASSLRLANEQFF.

The chain links TRBV4-1 to TRBJ2-7, with D tentatively TRBD1 (7 bases). CDR1 and CDR2 (germline): MGHRA, YSYEKL. CDR3 length: 14 residues. Trimming removed 1 base from V and 7 bases from J, with 14 bases in between. CDR3 DNA: TGCGCCAGCAGCCAAGGGAGGGGGCCTGGAGAGCAGTACTTC. Its protein is CASSQGRGPGEQYF.

The chain employs TRBV7-9 and TRBJ2-5; D might be TRBD2 (6 bases). Trimming took off 3 bases at V and 2 bases at J, with 13 bases between the two ends. Germline assignment: CDR1 SEHNR and CDR2 FQNEAQ (reference sequence). This CDR3 spans 15 amino acids. The CDR3 is CASSFIGTVQETQYF. CDR3 DNA sequence: TGTGCCAGCAGCTTCATAGGGACTGTTCAAGAGACCCAGTACTTC.

The V and J genes are TRBV7-9 and TRBJ2-6; 10 bases align to TRBD1. V shed 5 bases and J 0 bases; nucleotides not matched to a gene: 7. Germline values: CDR1 SEHNR, CDR2 FQNEAQ (reference sequence). The CDR3 runs 18 residues. DNA for the CDR3: TGTGCCAGCAGCAAGTGGACAGGGGGGAACTCTGGGGCCAACGTCCTGACTTTC. Translation: CASSKWTGGNSGANVLTF.

In regard to this clone: The sample carries other DNA sequences with the same CDR3. The genes are TRBV7-9 and TRBJ2-1, with TRBD2 identical over 13 bases. This CDR3 has 15 amino acids. Germline values: CDR1 SEHNR, CDR2 FQNEAQ (reference sequence). Trimming removed 1 base from V and 7 bases from J; junction bases left unmatched: 1. CDR3 sequence: CASSLGTSGSNEQFF. The CDR3 bases are TGTGCCAGCAGCTTAGGGACTAGCGGGAGTAATGAGCAGTTCTTC.

The chain's CDR3 is CAISRQGVGYEQYF. In DNA form, the CDR3 reads TGTGCCATCAGCCGACAGGGAGTTGGATACGAGCAGTACTTC. V is TRBV10-3 and J is TRBJ2-7, with 7 bases aligning to TRBD1. The CDR3 runs to 14 residues. After removal of 6 bases from V and 4 bases from J, the junction contained 9 bases not matched to a gene. CDR1 and CDR2 from the germline V gene are ENHRY and SYGVKD.

The chain couples TRBV9 to TRBJ2-1, with TRBD2 as a possible D gene (5 bases). The V end was cut by 1 base, the J end by 2 bases, with 7 bases between. Germline V lookup: CDR1 SGDLS, CDR2 YYNGEE. CDR3 length: 14 amino acids. The CDR3 nucleotides read TGTGCCAGCAGCGTAAAACTAGCCTACAATGAGCAGTTCTTC. Translation: CASSVKLAYNEQFF.

This clone was observed a single time. The genes are TRBV28 and TRBJ1-5; D perhaps matches TRBD1 (5 bases). This CDR3 region has 16 residues. Trimming pared 1 base from V and 0 bases from J, leaving 10 bases between. CDR1 is MDHEN, CDR2 SYDVKM, per germline. The CDR3 loop is CASSLSTGHSNQPQHF. CDR3 nucleotides: TGTGCCAGCAGTTTATCCACAGGCCATAGCAATCAGCCCCAGCATTTT.

V is TRBV11-2 and J is TRBJ1-5, with D perhaps TRBD1 (6 bases). V lost 1 base and J 7 bases, leaving 11 bases between the germline ends. CDR3 length: 14 residues. The germline V gene has CDR1 SGHAT and CDR2 FQNNGV. CDR3 region: CASSLAGGWQPQHF. The CDR3 coding sequence is TGTGCCAGCAGCTTAGCCGGGGGCTGGCAGCCCCAGCATTTT. Variable domain in full (rest from reference TRBV11-2 and TRBJ1-5): EAGVAQSPRYKIIEKRQSVAFWCNPISGHATLYWYQQILGQGPKLLIQFQNNGVVDDSQLPKDRFSAERLKGVDSTLKIQPAKLEDSAVYLCASSLAGGWQPQHFGDGTRLSIL.

The V gene is TRBV28, the J gene TRBJ1-2, with D maybe TRBD1 (6 bases). Germline V gene lookup returns CDR1 MDHEN and CDR2 SYDVKM. There are 13 residues in the CDR3. V was clipped by 6 bases and J by 4 bases, with 12 bases between them. Written as DNA, the CDR3 is TGTGCCAGCAGGGACAGCCCCACCTATGGCTACACCTTC. Translation gives CASRDSPTYGYTF.

V is TRBV10-3 and J is TRBJ1-2, with D perhaps matching TRBD1 (5 bases). The CDR3 is 16 residues long. CDR1 and CDR2 (germline): ENHRY, SYGVKD. The ends were cut back, 0 bases at V and 4 bases at J, with 15 bases in the middle. The CDR3, as DNA: TGTGCCATCAGTGAGTCAAATTGGCGGGGGACCTATGGCTACACCTTC. The encoded protein is CAISESNWRGTYGYTF.

This clone was detected only a few times. The V gene is TRBV29-1, the J gene TRBJ1-2; no reliable D call. V shed 3 bases and J shed 2 bases, with 13 bases lying between them. CDR3 length: 14 amino acids. Germline V lookup: CDR1 SQVTM, CDR2 ANQGSEA. The CDR3 DNA reads TGCAGCGTTGAGGTTAGGCAGACCAACTATGGCTACACCTTC. Protein product: CSVEVRQTNYGYTF.

This rearrangement joins TRBV7-6 to TRBJ2-7; D unresolved. Trimming removed 1 base at V and 0 bases at J, with 13 bases between. Germline V gene sequence: CDR1 SGHVS, CDR2 FNYEAQ. The CDR3 has 16 residues. The CDR3: CASSLVSPMLSYEQYF. CDR3 bases: TGTGCCAGCAGCTTAGTATCCCCCATGCTCTCCTACGAGCAGTACTTC.

This sequence joins TRBV7-2 and TRBJ2-7, with 7 positions matching TRBD2. This CDR3 is 12 amino acids long. J was trimmed by 4 bases and V by 5 bases; bases with no gene match: 2. Germline V lookup: CDR1 SGHTA, CDR2 FQGNSA. The CDR3 DNA reads as TGTGCCAGCAGCGTGGGGGGGTACGAGCAGTACTTC. This translates into CASSVGGYEQYF. The full variable domain, its missing parts supplied by reference TRBV7-2 and TRBJ2-7, is GAGVSQSPSNKVTEKGKDVELRCDPISGHTALYWYRQSLGQGLEFLIYFQGNSAPDKSGLPSDRFSAERTGGSVSTLTIQRTQQEDSAVYLCASSVGGYEQYFGPGTRLTVT.

The chain couples TRBV28 to TRBJ1-5; TRBD1 matches 7 bases. Germline V gives CDR1 MDHEN, CDR2 SYDVKM. CDR3 length: 13 residues. Trimming removed 6 bases from V and 4 bases from J; junction bases left unmatched: 3. The CDR3 here is CASRNRGNQPQHF. In DNA, the CDR3 is TGTGCCAGCAGAAACAGGGGAAATCAGCCCCAGCATTTT. The full variable domain, rest sourced from reference TRBV28 and TRBJ1-5, is DVKVTQSSRYLVKRTGEKVFLECVQDMDHENMFWYRQDPGLGLRLIYFSYDVKMKEKGDIPEGYSVSREKKERFSLILESASTNQTSMYLCASRNRGNQPQHFGDGTRLSIL.

The rearrangement links TRBV6-6 to TRBJ2-4; tentatively, D is TRBD1 (6 bases). The CDR3 length is 15 residues. V lost 6 bases to trimming and J lost 3 bases, with 15 bases between them. From germline, CDR1 is MNHNY and CDR2 SVGAGI (reference sequence). DNA of the CDR3: TGTGCCAGCAGCAGCCGACAGGAAGGCAAAAACATTCAGTACTTC. Its translation is CASSSRQEGKNIQYF.

The chain combines TRBV18 with TRBJ2-5; the D gene is possibly TRBD1 (6 bases). Trimming stripped 5 bases from V and 5 bases from J, with 18 bases between. CDR1 is KGHSH, CDR2 LQKENI, per germline. There are 15 residues in the CDR3. The CDR3 DNA reads as TGTGCCAGCTCAACCCCCGGGACAAGGAGGGAGACCCAGTACTTC. It codes for CASSTPGTRRETQYF.

This clone was seen once. The chain's CDR3 is CASGEQRTKAFF. DNA of the CDR3: TGCGCCAGCGGTGAGCAACGAACAAAAGCTTTCTTT. The V gene is TRBV5-1, the J gene TRBJ1-1; unclear D gene. V was trimmed by 7 bases and J by 9 bases, leaving 16 bases between them. Germline CDR1 reads SGHRS; CDR2 reads YFSETQ. The CDR3 length is 12 residues.

Only one count was recorded for this clone. The chain links TRBV4-1 to TRBJ2-7; TRBD2 aligns across 8 bases. Germline V lookup: CDR1 MGHRA, CDR2 YSYEKL. The CDR3 has 18 residues. The V gene end was trimmed by 3 bases and the J gene end by 1 base; junction bases not matched to a gene: 14. CDR3 bases: TGCGCCAGCAGCCACATGGAGGGTTGGCTAGCGGGTTCCTACGAGCAGTACTTC. Its protein product is CASSHMEGWLAGSYEQYF.

A word on this clone: The same CDR3 can be traced to other DNA sequences in this sample. The chain recombines TRBV18 with TRBJ2-7; TRBD1 is a possible D gene (6 bases). Germline lookup yields CDR1 KGHSH and CDR2 LQKENI. The CDR3 is 12 residues long. Trimming removed 4 bases at V and 6 bases at J, with 10 bases between. The CDR3 DNA is TGTGCCAGCTCACACAGGGATTCCGAGCAGTACTTC. It is translated as CASSHRDSEQYF. Variable domain in full (rest from reference TRBV18 and TRBJ2-7): NAGVMQNPRHLVRRRGQEARLRCSPMKGHSHVYWYRQLPEEGLKFMVYLQKENIIDESGMPKERFSAEFPKEGPSILRIQQVVRGDSAAYFCASSHRDSEQYFGPGTRLTVT.

The rearrangement uses TRBV2 and TRBJ2-1; 8 positions agree with TRBD2. Unmatched junction bases numbered 6, after V lost 4 bases and J lost 4 bases. This CDR3 is built from 15 residues. The germline CDR1 and CDR2 sequences are SNHLY and FYNNEI. The CDR3 reads CASSVDSGDYNEQFF. The DNA of the CDR3 is TGTGCCAGCAGTGTTGATAGCGGGGATTACAATGAGCAGTTCTTC.